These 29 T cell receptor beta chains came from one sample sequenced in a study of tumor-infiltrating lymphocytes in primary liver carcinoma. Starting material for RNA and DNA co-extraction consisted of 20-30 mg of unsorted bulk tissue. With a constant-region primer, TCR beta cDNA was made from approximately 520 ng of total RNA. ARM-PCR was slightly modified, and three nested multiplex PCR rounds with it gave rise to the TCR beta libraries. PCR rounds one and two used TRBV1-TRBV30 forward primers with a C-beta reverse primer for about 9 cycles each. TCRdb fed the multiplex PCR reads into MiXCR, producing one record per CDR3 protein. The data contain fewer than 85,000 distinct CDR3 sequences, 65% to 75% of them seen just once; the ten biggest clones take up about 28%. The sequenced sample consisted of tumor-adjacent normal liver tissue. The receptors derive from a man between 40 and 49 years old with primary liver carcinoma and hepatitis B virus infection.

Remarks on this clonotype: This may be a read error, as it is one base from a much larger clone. In DNA form, the CDR3 reads TGTGTCAGCAGCGGACCGTACGAGCAGTACTTC. The encoded protein is CVSSGPYEQYF. The chain combines TRBV28 with TRBJ2-7; D might be TRBD2 (5 bases). The CDR3 runs to 11 residues. In germline, CDR1 is MDHEN, CDR2 SYDVKM.

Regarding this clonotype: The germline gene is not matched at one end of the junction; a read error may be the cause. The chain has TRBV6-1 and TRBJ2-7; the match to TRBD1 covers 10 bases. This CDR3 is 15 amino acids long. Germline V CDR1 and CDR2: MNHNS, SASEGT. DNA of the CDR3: TGTGCTAGCAGACGTAGGACGACAGGGGGCATTAAGCAGTACTTC. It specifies CASRRRTTGGIKQYF.

This CDR3 reads CASSPDRGQFYNEQFF. The CDR3 DNA sequence: TGTGCCAGCAGCCCGGACAGGGGTCAGTTTTACAATGAGCAGTTCTTC. The V and J genes are TRBV14 and TRBJ2-1; 9 bases are a match to TRBD1. Germline V gene sequence: CDR1 SGHDN, CDR2 FVKESK. The CDR3 covers 16 residues. After removal of 4 bases from V and 4 bases from J, the junction contained 8 bases not matched to a gene.

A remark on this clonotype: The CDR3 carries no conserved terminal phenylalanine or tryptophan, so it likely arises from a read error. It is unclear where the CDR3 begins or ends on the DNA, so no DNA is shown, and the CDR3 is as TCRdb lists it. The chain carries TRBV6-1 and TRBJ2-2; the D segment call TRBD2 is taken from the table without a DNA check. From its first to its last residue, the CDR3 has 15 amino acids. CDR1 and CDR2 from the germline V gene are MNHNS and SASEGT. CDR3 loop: CASSDGSGGTGELFL.

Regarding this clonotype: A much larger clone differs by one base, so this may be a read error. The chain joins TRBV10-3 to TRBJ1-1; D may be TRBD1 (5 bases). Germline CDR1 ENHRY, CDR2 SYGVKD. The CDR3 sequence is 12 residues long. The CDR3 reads CTSRDWDTEAFF. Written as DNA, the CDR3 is TGTACCAGCCGGGACTGGGACACTGAAGCTTTCTTT.

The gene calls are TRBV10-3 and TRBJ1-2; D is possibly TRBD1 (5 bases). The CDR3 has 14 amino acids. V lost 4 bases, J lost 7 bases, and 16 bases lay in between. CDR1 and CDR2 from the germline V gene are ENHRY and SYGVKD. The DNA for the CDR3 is TGTGCCATCAGTGGGTCGTGGCAGGGCAGTGGCTACACCTTC. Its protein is CAISGSWQGSGYTF.

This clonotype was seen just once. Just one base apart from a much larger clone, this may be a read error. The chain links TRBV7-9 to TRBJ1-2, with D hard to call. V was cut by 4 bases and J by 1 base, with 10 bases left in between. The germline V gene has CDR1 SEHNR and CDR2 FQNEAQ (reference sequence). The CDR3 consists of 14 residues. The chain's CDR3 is CASSSQVDNYGYTF. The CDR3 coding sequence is TGTGCCAGCAGCTCCCAGGTGGATAACTATGGCTACACCTTC.

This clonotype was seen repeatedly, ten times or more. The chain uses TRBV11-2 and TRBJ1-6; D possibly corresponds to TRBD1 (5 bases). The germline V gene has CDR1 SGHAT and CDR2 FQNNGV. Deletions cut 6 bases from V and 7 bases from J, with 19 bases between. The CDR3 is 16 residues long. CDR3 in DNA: TGTGCCAGCAGTTTCGCCGCCGGGGCAGCGAATTCACCCCTCCACTTT. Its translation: CASSFAAGAANSPLHF.

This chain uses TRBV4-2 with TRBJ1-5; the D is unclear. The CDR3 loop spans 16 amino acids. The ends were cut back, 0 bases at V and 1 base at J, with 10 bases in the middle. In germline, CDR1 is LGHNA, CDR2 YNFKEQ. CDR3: CASSQDLVLSNQPQHF. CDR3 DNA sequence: TGTGCCAGCAGCCAAGATTTAGTGCTAAGCAATCAGCCCCAGCATTTT.

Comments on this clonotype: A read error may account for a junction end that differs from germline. CDR3 coding DNA: TGTGCCCGCAGCATAGAGTCGGAGGGGGCCCTCCTCTTT. Translated: CARSIESEGALLF. The chain joins TRBV5-4 to TRBJ1-6; TRBD1 matches 7 bases. There are 13 residues in the CDR3. Germline-derived CDR1 and CDR2 are SGHNT and YYREEE (reference sequence).

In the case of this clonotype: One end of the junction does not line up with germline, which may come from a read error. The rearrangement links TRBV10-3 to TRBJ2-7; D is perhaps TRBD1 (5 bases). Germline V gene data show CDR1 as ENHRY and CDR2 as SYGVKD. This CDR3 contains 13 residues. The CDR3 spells CATSDPTVYEQYF. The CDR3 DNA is TGTGCCACCAGTGACCCGACAGTTTACGAGCAGTACTTC.

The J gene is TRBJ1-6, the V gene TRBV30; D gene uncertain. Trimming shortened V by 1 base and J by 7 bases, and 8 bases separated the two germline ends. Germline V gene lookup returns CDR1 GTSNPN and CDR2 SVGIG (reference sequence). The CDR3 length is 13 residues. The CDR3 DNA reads TGTGCCTGGAGTGCACTTCCAAATTCACCCCTCCACTTT. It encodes CAWSALPNSPLHF.

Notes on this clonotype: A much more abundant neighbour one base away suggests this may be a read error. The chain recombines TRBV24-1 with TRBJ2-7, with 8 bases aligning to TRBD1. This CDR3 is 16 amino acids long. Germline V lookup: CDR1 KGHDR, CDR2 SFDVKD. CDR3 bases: TGTGCCACCAGTGATTCGAGGACAGGGTCGGGCTACAAGCAGTACTTC. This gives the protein CATSDSRTGSGYKQYF.

The CDR3 nucleotides read TGTGCCAGCAGTGGCTCCTGGGGGCCCGATACGCAGTATTTT. Its translation: CASSGSWGPDTQYF. This chain uses TRBV6-4 with TRBJ2-3; a weak D match, TRBD1 (6 bases). The CDR3 runs to 14 residues. CDR1 is MRHNA, CDR2 SNTAGT, per germline. V lost 4 bases and J 6 bases, leaving 14 bases between the germline ends.

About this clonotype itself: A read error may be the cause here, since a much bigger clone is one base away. The CDR3 protein is CASSLAGGDEAFF. CDR3 bases: TGTGCCAGCAGCTTAGCTGGGGGGGATGAAGCTTTCTTT. This chain joins TRBV11-2 and TRBJ1-1, with D maybe TRBD1 (5 bases). This CDR3 region has 13 residues. Germline lookup yields CDR1 SGHAT and CDR2 FQNNGV. The germline V and J ends were trimmed by 1 base and 7 bases, with 10 bases remaining between them.

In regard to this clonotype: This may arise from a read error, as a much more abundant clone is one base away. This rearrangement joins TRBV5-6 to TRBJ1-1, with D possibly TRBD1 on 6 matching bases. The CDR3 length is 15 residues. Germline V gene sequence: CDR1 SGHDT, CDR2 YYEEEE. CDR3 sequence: CACSLGGTGAPEAFF. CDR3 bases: TGTGCCTGCAGCTTGGGGGGGACGGGGGCCCCTGAAGCTTTCTTT.

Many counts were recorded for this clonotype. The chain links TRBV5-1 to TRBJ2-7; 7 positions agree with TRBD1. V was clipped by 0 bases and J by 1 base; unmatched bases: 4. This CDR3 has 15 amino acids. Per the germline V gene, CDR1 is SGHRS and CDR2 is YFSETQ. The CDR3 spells CASSLAPGQSYEQYF. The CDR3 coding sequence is TGCGCCAGCAGCTTGGCTCCGGGACAGTCCTACGAGCAGTACTTC.

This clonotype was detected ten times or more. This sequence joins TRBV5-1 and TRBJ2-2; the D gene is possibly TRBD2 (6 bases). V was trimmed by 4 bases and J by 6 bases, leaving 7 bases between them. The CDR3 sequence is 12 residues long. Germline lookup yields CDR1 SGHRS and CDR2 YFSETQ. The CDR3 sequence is CASSRESGELFF. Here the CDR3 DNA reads TGCGCCAGCAGCCGGGAGTCCGGGGAGCTGTTTTTT.

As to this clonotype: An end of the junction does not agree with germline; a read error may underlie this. The CDR3 nucleotides read TGTGCCAGGAGTGGCTGTGGGCGTCCTTTCTTC. Amino acids: CARSGCGRPFF. The V gene is TRBV28, the J gene TRBJ2-7; D unclear. This CDR3 comprises 11 residues. Germline assignment: CDR1 MDHEN and CDR2 SYDVKM.

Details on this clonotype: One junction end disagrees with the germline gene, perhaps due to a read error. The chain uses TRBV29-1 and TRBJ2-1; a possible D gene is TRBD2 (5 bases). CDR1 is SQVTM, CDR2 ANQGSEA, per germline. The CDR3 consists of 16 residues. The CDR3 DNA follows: TGTAGCGTCGCCACGCTTCGGCCCTGGTCCCATCAAGAGCGGTTCTTC. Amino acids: CSVATLRPWSHQERFF.

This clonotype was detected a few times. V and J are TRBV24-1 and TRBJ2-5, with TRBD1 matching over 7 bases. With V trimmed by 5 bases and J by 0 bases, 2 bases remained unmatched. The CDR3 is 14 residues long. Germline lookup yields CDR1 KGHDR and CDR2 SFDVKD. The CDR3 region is CATSVTGYQETQYF. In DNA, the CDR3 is TGTGCCACCAGTGTGACAGGGTACCAAGAGACCCAGTACTTC.

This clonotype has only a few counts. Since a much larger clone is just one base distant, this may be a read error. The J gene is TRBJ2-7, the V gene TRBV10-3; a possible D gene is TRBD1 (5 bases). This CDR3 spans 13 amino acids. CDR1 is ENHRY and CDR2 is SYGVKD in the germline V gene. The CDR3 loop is CAISASTEYEQDF. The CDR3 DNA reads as TGTGCCATCAGCGCCTCGACAGAGTACGAGCAGGACTTC.

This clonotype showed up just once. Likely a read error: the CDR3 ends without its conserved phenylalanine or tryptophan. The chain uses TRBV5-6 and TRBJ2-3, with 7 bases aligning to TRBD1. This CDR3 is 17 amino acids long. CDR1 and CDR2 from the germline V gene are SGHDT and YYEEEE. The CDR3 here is CAISLFTGDRDTDTQYS. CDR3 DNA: TGTGCCATCAGCTTGTTTACAGGGGATAGGGACACAGATACGCAGTATTCT.

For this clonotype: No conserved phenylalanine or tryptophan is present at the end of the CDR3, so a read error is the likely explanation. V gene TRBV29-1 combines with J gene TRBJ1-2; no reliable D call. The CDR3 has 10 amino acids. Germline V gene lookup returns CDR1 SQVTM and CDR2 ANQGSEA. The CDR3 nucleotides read TGCAGCGTTGGTGATTATGACTACACCTTA. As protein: CSVGDYDYTL.

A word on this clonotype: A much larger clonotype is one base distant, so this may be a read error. CDR3 coding DNA: TGTGCCTGCAGCTGGACAGCCTACGAGCAGTACTTC. Its protein is CACSWTAYEQYF. The chain combines TRBV7-9 with TRBJ2-7; TRBD1 is a possible D gene (6 bases). This CDR3 contains 12 residues. Germline V gene data show CDR1 as SEHNR and CDR2 as FQNEAQ (reference sequence).

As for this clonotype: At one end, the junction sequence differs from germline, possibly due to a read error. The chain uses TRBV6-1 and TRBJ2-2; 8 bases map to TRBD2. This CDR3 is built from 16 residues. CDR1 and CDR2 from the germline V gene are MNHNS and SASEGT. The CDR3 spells CASTRVSGTNTRELFF. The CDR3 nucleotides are TGTGCCAGCACTCGCGTTAGCGGGACGAACACCAGGGAGCTGTTTTTT.

Here the CDR3 DNA reads TGTGCCAGCAGTTATGGGATTAACGGAACCCACGAGCAGTACTTC. It codes for CASSYGINGTHEQYF. The chain joins TRBV6-5 to TRBJ2-7; no definite D call. V lost 3 bases and J lost 5, with 17 bases in between. CDR3 length: 15 amino acids. Germline V CDR1 and CDR2: MNHEY, SVGAGI.

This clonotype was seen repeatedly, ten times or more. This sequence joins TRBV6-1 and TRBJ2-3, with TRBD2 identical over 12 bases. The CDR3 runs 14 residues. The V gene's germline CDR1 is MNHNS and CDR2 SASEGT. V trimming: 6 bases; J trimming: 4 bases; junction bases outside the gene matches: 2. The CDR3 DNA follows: TGTGCCAGCAGGACTAGCGGGAGCTCAGATACGCAGTATTTT. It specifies CASRTSGSSDTQYF.

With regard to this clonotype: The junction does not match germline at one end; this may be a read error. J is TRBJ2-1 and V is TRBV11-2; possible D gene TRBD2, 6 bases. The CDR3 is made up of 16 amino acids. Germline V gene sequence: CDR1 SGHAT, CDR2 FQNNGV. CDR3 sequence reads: CASSLLGGASYNEQFF. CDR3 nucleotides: TGTGCCAGCAGCCTCCTGGGGGGAGCTTCCTACAATGAACAGTTCTTC. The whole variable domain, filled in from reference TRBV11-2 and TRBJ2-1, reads EAGVAQSPRYKIIEKRQSVAFWCNPISGHATLYWYQQILGQGPKLLIQFQNNGVVDDSQLPKDRFSAERLKGVDSTLKIQPAKLEDSAVYLCASSLLGGASYNEQFFGPGTRLTVL.